These 13 T cell receptor beta chains share one sample of origin, sequenced in a study of blood T cell repertoires in COVID-19. Data came from immunoSEQ multiplex PCR; TCRdb stores just in-frame clones and leaves some out. Among approximately 52,000 clones listed, 91% were seen once. Sequencing input: peripheral blood. Receptors originate from a man aged 45-65 years with active COVID-19.

V and J are TRBV5-1 and TRBJ2-1, with TRBD1 matching 8 bases. The V gene's germline CDR1 is SGHRS and CDR2 YFSETQ. CDR3 length: 15 amino acids. Trimming cost V 0 bases and J 6 bases; bases outside gene matches: 5. CDR3 sequence reads: CASSLVDRVSNEQFF. The CDR3 DNA is TGCGCCAGCAGCTTGGTGGACAGGGTCAGCAATGAGCAGTTCTTC.

The chain combines TRBV6-4 with TRBJ2-2, with TRBD1 matching over 10 bases. The germline CDR1 and CDR2 sequences are MRHNA and SNTAGT. The CDR3 length is 15 residues. V lost 4 bases and J lost 6; bases outside the gene matches: 5. The CDR3 sequence is CASSAGTGDPGELFF. The DNA for the CDR3 is TGTGCCAGCAGTGCGGGGACAGGGGACCCCGGGGAGCTGTTTTTT.

The chain couples TRBV5-4 to TRBJ2-1; 14 bases agree with TRBD2. V was clipped by 1 base and J by 8 bases; unmatched bases: 5. There are 16 residues in the CDR3. CDR1 is SGHNT and CDR2 is YYREEE in the germline V gene (reference sequence). The DNA of the CDR3 is TGTGCCAGCAGCTTGAGACTAGCGGGGGGGCCCCATGAGCAGTTCTTC. Translated, it gives CASSLRLAGGPHEQFF.

The chain combines TRBV15 with TRBJ2-2, with TRBD1 matching over 9 bases. The CDR3 loop spans 17 amino acids. Germline V lookup: CDR1 LNHNV, CDR2 YYDKDF (reference sequence). V lost 0 bases to trimming and J lost 0 bases; unmatched junction nucleotides: 2. In DNA form, the CDR3 reads TGTGCCACCAGCAGAGATACAGGGGGCTCGAACACCGGGGAGCTGTTTTTT. Amino acid sequence: CATSRDTGGSNTGELFF.

The rearrangement joins TRBV11-1 to TRBJ2-7; 9 nucleotides agree with TRBD2. The germline gives CDR1 SGHAT, CDR2 FQDESV (reference sequence). Losses at the gene ends were 5 bases for V and 2 bases for J; bases not matched to a gene: 10. This CDR3 region has 16 residues. Here the CDR3 reads CASSGPGRGGAYEQYF. CDR3 nucleotides: TGTGCCAGCAGCGGACCTGGGCGGGGGGGCGCCTACGAGCAGTACTTC.

The V and J genes are TRBV18 and TRBJ2-5, with a weak D call TRBD1 (6 bases). Germline CDR1 and CDR2: KGHSH and LQKENI. V was clipped by 1 base and J by 7 bases, with 13 bases between them. The CDR3 consists of 14 residues. The CDR3 bases are TGTGCCAGCTCACCACAAACAGGGCCAGGGACCCAGTACTTC. Its protein product is CASSPQTGPGTQYF.

This rearrangement joins TRBV3-1 (or the pseudogene TRBV3-2) to TRBJ2-5; TRBD1 agrees at 8 bases. Germline-derived CDR1 and CDR2 are LGHDT and YNNKEL (reference sequence). CDR3 size: 14 residues. The V gene end was trimmed by 4 bases and the J gene end by 3 bases; junction bases not matched to a gene: 4. CDR3 nucleotides: TGTGCCAGCAGCCTCGGACAGGGAAAAGAGACCCAGTACTTC. This translates into CASSLGQGKETQYF.

The chain has TRBV29-1 and TRBJ1-2; TRBD1 might be the D (6 bases). Between the trimmed V and J ends, which lost 5 bases and 8 bases, there was a span of 15 bases. The CDR3 spans 12 residues. Germline loops: CDR1 SQVTM, CDR2 ANQGSEA. The CDR3 DNA is TGCAGCGTTTGGGGGGGCGCGGAGGGCTACACCTTC. Protein sequence: CSVWGGAEGYTF.

V and J are TRBV9 and TRBJ2-2, with D perhaps TRBD2 (6 bases). The CDR3 runs 15 residues. Per the germline V gene, CDR1 is SGDLS and CDR2 is YYNGEE. V lost 0 bases, J lost 5 bases, and 11 bases lay in between. Here the CDR3 DNA reads TGTGCCAGCAGCGTAGGCGTTAGCGGTACCGGGGAGCTGTTTTTT. Its translation is CASSVGVSGTGELFF.

The V gene is TRBV5-6, the J gene TRBJ2-3, with a tentative D call TRBD1 (5 bases). The germline V gene encodes CDR1 SGHDT and CDR2 YYEEEE. The CDR3 covers 13 residues. V lost 1 base and J lost 6, with 9 bases in between. The CDR3: CASSLKGVDTQYF. DNA for the CDR3: TGTGCCAGCAGCTTGAAAGGGGTGGATACGCAGTATTTT.

The rearrangement uses TRBV7-8 and TRBJ2-3; a weak D match, TRBD2 (5 bases). Germline V gene data show CDR1 as SGHVS and CDR2 as FQNEAQ. The V end was cut by 3 bases, the J end by 2 bases, with 18 bases between. The length of the CDR3 is 17 residues. The CDR3 loop reads CASSFPSSTDNTDTQYF. In nucleotides, the CDR3 is TGTGCCAGCAGCTTCCCGTCTAGCACAGACAACACAGATACGCAGTATTTT.

The V gene is TRBV15, the J gene TRBJ2-7; 9 nucleotides match TRBD2. Germline V gene sequence: CDR1 LNHNV, CDR2 YYDKDF (reference sequence). The CDR3 is 14 residues long. The V gene end was trimmed by 8 bases and the J gene end by 6 bases; junction bases not matched to a gene: 11. CDR3 region: CATGAGGPPTEQYF. The CDR3 DNA follows: TGTGCCACCGGGGCGGGAGGGCCCCCCACCGAGCAGTACTTC.

The chain joins TRBV5-5 to TRBJ2-5; 10 nucleotides agree with TRBD1. Germline CDR1 and CDR2: SGHKS and YYEKEE (reference sequence). This CDR3 contains 14 residues. The trim removed 3 bases at V and 4 bases at J, leaving 3 bases unmatched. For the CDR3, the DNA is TGTGCCAGCAGCTGGAGGACAGGGGGAGAGACCCAGTACTTC. Protein: CASSWRTGGETQYF.